Each of the 28 T cell receptor beta chains below was sequenced from the same sample in a study of human T cells and chemical hapten exposure. Unseparated into fractions, whole blood served as the source from which total RNA was extracted. MiXCR was run by TCRdb on the 5' RACE reads, yielding one entry per CDR3 protein. The sample includes some 78,000 distinct CDR3 sequences, more than 7.5% of them seen just once. Receptors were obtained from a male donor in good health.

This clonotype was detected only a few times. This chain connects TRBV20-1 to TRBJ1-5, with D possibly TRBD1 on 6 matching bases. Germline values: CDR1 DFQATT, CDR2 SNEGSKA (reference sequence). V lost 6 bases, J lost 2 bases, and 17 bases lay in between. This CDR3 region has 15 residues. CDR3 sequence: CSATFQGSGNQPQHF. The CDR3 DNA follows: TGCAGTGCAACGTTTCAGGGGTCCGGCAATCAGCCCCAGCATTTT.

This clonotype was seen more than once but under ten times. The V gene is TRBV27, the J gene TRBJ2-3, with TRBD2 matching 7 bases. The trim removed 4 bases at V and 6 bases at J, leaving 7 bases unmatched. Per the germline V gene, CDR1 is MNHEY and CDR2 is SMNVEV (reference sequence). The CDR3 is 14 amino acids. DNA of the CDR3: TGTGCCAGCAGTTCCTGGACTAGTACGGATACGCAGTATTTT. Amino acids: CASSSWTSTDTQYF.

V usage is TRBV12-5 and J usage is TRBJ2-5, with 8 bases matching TRBD1. The trim removed 5 bases at V and 4 bases at J, leaving 3 bases unmatched. The CDR3 consists of 13 residues. The germline V gene encodes CDR1 LGHNT and CDR2 FRNRAP. The CDR3 loop reads CASGRTGSETQYF. As DNA, the CDR3 is TGTGCTAGTGGTAGGACAGGGTCAGAGACCCAGTACTTC.

This clonotype was detected only a few times. The V gene is TRBV27, the J gene TRBJ2-1; 7 bases are a match to TRBD1. Unmatched junction bases numbered 3, after V lost 3 bases and J lost 4 bases. The V gene's germline CDR1 is MNHEY and CDR2 SMNVEV (reference sequence). The CDR3 sequence is 14 residues long. The CDR3 protein is CASSFGTAYNEQFF. CDR3 nucleotides: TGTGCCAGCAGTTTCGGGACAGCTTACAATGAGCAGTTCTTC.

J is TRBJ2-1 and V is TRBV19; D is uncertain. CDR3 length: 13 residues. Trimming left V 6 bases short and J 8 bases short, with 14 bases between. Germline CDR1 reads LNHDA; CDR2 reads SQIVND (reference sequence). This CDR3 reads CASRPLVADEQFF. The CDR3 nucleotides are TGTGCCAGTAGACCCCTAGTAGCAGATGAGCAGTTCTTC.

This rearrangement joins TRBV2 to TRBJ1-4, with D uncertain. Germline assignment: CDR1 SNHLY and CDR2 FYNNEI. The CDR3 spans 13 residues. V was shortened by 1 base and J by 7 bases, with 7 bases between the two germline ends. The CDR3 reads CASSEGAVEKLFF. CDR3 sequence (DNA): TGTGCCAGCAGTGAAGGGGCAGTTGAAAAACTGTTTTTT.

The sample holds a few counts of this clonotype. The chain joins TRBV6-5 to TRBJ2-1; TRBD2 matches 10 bases. The junction had 7 bases not matched to a gene; V was cut back by 5 bases and J by 6 bases. Looked up from germline, CDR1 is MNHEY and CDR2 is SVGAGI. The CDR3 has 15 amino acids. The CDR3 sequence: CASSLSGGRINEQFF. The CDR3 nucleotides are TGTGCCAGCAGTCTTAGCGGGGGGCGTATCAATGAGCAGTTCTTC.

The chain joins TRBV4-3 to TRBJ1-5; perhaps TRBD1 as D (6 bases). V dropped 0 bases and J dropped 8 bases, with 14 bases sitting between them. The CDR3 consists of 15 residues. Germline CDR1 LGHNA, CDR2 YSLEER. In nucleotides, the CDR3 is TGCGCCAGCAGCCAAGATTCGGGGGGCGTGGAGCCCCAGCATTTT. Amino acid sequence: CASSQDSGGVEPQHF.

This clonotype was detected many times. V is TRBV15 and J is TRBJ1-2; no clear D. Germline V gives CDR1 LNHNV, CDR2 YYDKDF (reference sequence). There are 14 residues in the CDR3. V was cut by 5 bases and J by 4 bases, with 14 bases left in between. In nucleotides, the CDR3 is TGTGCCACCAGCGCGGACTTCACGTCCTATGGCTACACCTTC. Its protein product is CATSADFTSYGYTF.

The table lists this clonotype with many counts. V usage is TRBV27 and J usage is TRBJ2-5; D is possibly TRBD1 (5 bases). V lost 7 bases and J 4 bases, leaving 13 bases between the germline ends. CDR1 MNHEY and CDR2 SMNVEV come from the germline V gene (reference sequence). This CDR3 has 13 residues. The CDR3 is CASTDRGRETQYF. The CDR3 nucleotides read TGTGCCAGCACTGATAGGGGTAGAGAGACCCAGTACTTC.

The chain recombines TRBV10-3 with TRBJ2-1; TRBD2 is a possible D gene (5 bases). The CDR3 totals 14 residues. The germline gives CDR1 ENHRY, CDR2 SYGVKD. Trimming cost V 2 bases and J 3 bases, with 8 bases left between them. Written as DNA, the CDR3 is TGTGCCATCAGTGAGAGTACTAGCTACAATGAGCAGTTCTTC. Amino acids: CAISESTSYNEQFF.

The chain uses TRBV30 and TRBJ2-1; 13 bases are a match to TRBD2. The CDR3 runs to 16 residues. V shed 0 bases, J shed 6 bases, and the junction held 5 bases outside the gene matches. Germline CDR1 GTSNPN, CDR2 SVGIG (reference sequence). The chain's CDR3 is CAWSVGTSGIFNEQFF. CDR3 sequence (DNA): TGTGCCTGGAGTGTCGGGACTAGCGGGATTTTCAATGAGCAGTTCTTC.

In its sample, this clonotype was seen many times. This rearrangement joins TRBV4-3 to TRBJ1-5, with D tentatively TRBD1 (6 bases). The germline V gene has CDR1 LGHNA and CDR2 YSLEER. Trimming pared 0 bases from V and 0 bases from J, leaving 9 bases between. The CDR3 spans 16 residues. CDR3 residues: CASSQDAGHSNQPQHF. CDR3 in DNA: TGCGCCAGCAGCCAAGATGCGGGACATAGCAATCAGCCCCAGCATTTT.

This clonotype was seen repeatedly, ten times or more. The J gene is TRBJ2-6, the V gene TRBV6-5; perhaps TRBD1 as D (6 bases). CDR3 length: 17 amino acids. V dropped 2 bases and J dropped 0 bases, with 11 bases sitting between them. CDR1 is MNHEY and CDR2 is SVGAGI in the germline V gene. In DNA form, the CDR3 reads TGTGCCAGCAGTTACGGGGCAGGGGACTCTGGGGCCAACGTCCTGACTTTC. Protein: CASSYGAGDSGANVLTF.

The chain employs TRBV6-2 or TRBV6-3 and TRBJ1-1, with a weak D call TRBD1 (5 bases). Germline V CDR1 and CDR2: MNHEY, SVGEGT. V was shortened by 8 bases and J by 5 bases, with 15 bases between the two germline ends. There are 13 residues in the CDR3. This chain's CDR3 is CASGGQGGTEAFF. The DNA of the CDR3 is TGTGCCAGCGGAGGGCAGGGAGGGACTGAAGCTTTCTTT.

This clonotype was seen a handful of times. This chain joins TRBV20-1 and TRBJ2-3; 7 bases align to TRBD2. The CDR3 is made up of 18 amino acids. V dropped 3 bases and J dropped 6; count of bases not matched to a gene: 21. CDR1 DFQATT and CDR2 SNEGSKA come from the germline V gene (reference sequence). CDR3 nucleotides: TGCAGTGCTAGGGGCCCACCCCGCGGGAGAGATCAGGTGGATACGCAGTATTTT. Amino acids: CSARGPPRGRDQVDTQYF.

This clonotype has a handful of counts. The chain has TRBV28 and TRBJ1-2; D gene uncertain. The V gene lost 2 bases and the J gene lost 7 bases, with 8 bases spanning the gap. CDR3 size: 12 residues. The germline gives CDR1 MDHEN, CDR2 SYDVKM. The DNA of the CDR3 is TGTGCCAGCAGTTTAGTTGGTGGTGGCTACACCTTC. Translation gives CASSLVGGGYTF.

This clonotype was seen many times. This CDR3 reads CASSQDAGDEQYF. The CDR3 region has the DNA TGTGCCAGCAGCCAAGACGCAGGGGACGAGCAGTACTTC. This rearrangement joins TRBV4-2 to TRBJ2-7; TRBD1 is a possible D gene (6 bases). CDR3 length: 13 residues. The V end lost 0 bases, the J end lost 5 bases, and 8 bases lay between the germline ends. Germline-derived CDR1 and CDR2 are LGHNA and YNFKEQ.

This clonotype was counted at least ten times. V and J are TRBV20-1 and TRBJ1-1; D is ambiguous. Looked up from germline, CDR1 is DFQATT and CDR2 is SNEGSKA (reference sequence). V lost 2 bases to trimming and J lost 0 bases, with 7 bases between them. This CDR3 has 13 amino acids. The CDR3 DNA reads TGCAGTGCTAGACCAAGAATGAACACTGAAGCTTTCTTT. It is translated as CSARPRMNTEAFF.

Ten or more counts support this clonotype. V is TRBV7-2 and J is TRBJ2-5; D gene ambiguous. The CDR3 runs to 14 residues. Looked up from germline, CDR1 is SGHTA and CDR2 is FQGNSA. Trimming cost V 1 base and J 7 bases, with 13 bases left between them. The CDR3 loop is CASSLESPTGTQYF. As DNA, the CDR3 is TGTGCCAGCAGCTTAGAATCCCCAACGGGGACCCAGTACTTC.

In its sample, this clonotype was seen many times. V is TRBV6-1 and J is TRBJ2-1; 7 bases agree with TRBD1. With V trimmed by 0 bases and J by 6 bases, 8 bases remained unmatched. The length of the CDR3 is 16 residues. Germline assignment: CDR1 MNHNS and CDR2 SASEGT. As DNA, the CDR3 is TGTGCCAGCAGTGAAGCCTGGGCAGGGGGTTTCAATGAGCAGTTCTTC. Its translation: CASSEAWAGGFNEQFF.

The rearrangement uses TRBV27 and TRBJ2-3, with 10 bases that match TRBD2. V lost 3 bases to trimming and J lost 4 bases; unmatched junction nucleotides: 7. CDR1 and CDR2 from the germline V gene are MNHEY and SMNVEV (reference sequence). The CDR3 loop spans 16 amino acids. In DNA form, the CDR3 reads TGTGCCAGCAGTTTGCTAGCGGGAGTGAAACCAGATACGCAGTATTTT. Encoded protein: CASSLLAGVKPDTQYF.

In its sample, this clonotype was seen many times. The V and J genes are TRBV5-4 and TRBJ2-1, with TRBD2 identical over 10 bases. Germline V gene sequence: CDR1 SGHNT, CDR2 YYREEE (reference sequence). J was trimmed by 7 bases and V by 3 bases; bases with no gene match: 13. The CDR3 is 17 amino acids. CDR3 loop: CASSSQRSSGGRNEQFF. The CDR3 coding sequence is TGTGCCAGCAGCTCCCAGCGGAGTAGCGGGGGGAGAAATGAGCAGTTCTTC.

This clonotype was recorded at least ten times. This chain connects TRBV18 to TRBJ1-6, with D tentatively TRBD1 (6 bases). Germline lookup yields CDR1 KGHSH and CDR2 LQKENI. This CDR3 spans 14 amino acids. Trimming took 4 bases from V and 8 from J, leaving 12 bases between them. CDR3 residues: CASSRNNRDSPLHF. CDR3 coding DNA: TGTGCCAGCTCACGAAACAACAGGGATTCACCCCTCCACTTT.

This clonotype was counted only a few times. The rearrangement joins TRBV7-2 to TRBJ2-7, with 7 bases that match TRBD2. J gave up 3 bases and V 5 bases, and 7 bases lay outside the gene matches. CDR3 length: 14 amino acids. Germline V gene data show CDR1 as SGHTA and CDR2 as FQGNSA. CDR3 bases: TGTGCCAGCAGCGTCGGGACTACTAACTACGAGCAGTACTTC. Translation: CASSVGTTNYEQYF.

In the case of this clonotype: The junction and the germline gene differ at one end; a read error may be behind it. The rearrangement uses TRBV3-1 and TRBJ1-5; a weak D match, TRBD1 (6 bases). The CDR3 is made up of 13 amino acids. Per the germline V gene, CDR1 is LGHDT and CDR2 is YNNKEL (reference sequence). The CDR3 coding sequence is TGTGCCAGCAGCCTCAGGCATGGACAGCTCCAGCATTTT. It is translated as CASSLRHGQLQHF.

This clonotype was detected only a few times. The chain carries TRBV20-1 and TRBJ2-1; 7 nucleotides line up with TRBD1. Trimming cost V 2 bases and J 8 bases; bases outside gene matches: 18. Germline CDR1 reads DFQATT; CDR2 reads SNEGSKA (reference sequence). The CDR3 runs 17 residues. Here the CDR3 reads CSARPPPYRGFKDEQFF. In DNA form, the CDR3 reads TGCAGTGCTAGACCTCCCCCCTACAGGGGATTTAAAGATGAGCAGTTCTTC.

Ten or more counts support this clonotype. The rearrangement links TRBV10-3 to TRBJ2-5; 7 nucleotides line up with TRBD2. The V gene end was trimmed by 9 bases and the J gene end by 2 bases; junction bases not matched to a gene: 6. The CDR3 totals 13 residues. Germline CDR1 is ENHRY and CDR2 is SYGVKD. DNA of the CDR3: TGTGCCATAGGGCTAGCGGCACAAGAGACCCAGTACTTC. It specifies CAIGLAAQETQYF.